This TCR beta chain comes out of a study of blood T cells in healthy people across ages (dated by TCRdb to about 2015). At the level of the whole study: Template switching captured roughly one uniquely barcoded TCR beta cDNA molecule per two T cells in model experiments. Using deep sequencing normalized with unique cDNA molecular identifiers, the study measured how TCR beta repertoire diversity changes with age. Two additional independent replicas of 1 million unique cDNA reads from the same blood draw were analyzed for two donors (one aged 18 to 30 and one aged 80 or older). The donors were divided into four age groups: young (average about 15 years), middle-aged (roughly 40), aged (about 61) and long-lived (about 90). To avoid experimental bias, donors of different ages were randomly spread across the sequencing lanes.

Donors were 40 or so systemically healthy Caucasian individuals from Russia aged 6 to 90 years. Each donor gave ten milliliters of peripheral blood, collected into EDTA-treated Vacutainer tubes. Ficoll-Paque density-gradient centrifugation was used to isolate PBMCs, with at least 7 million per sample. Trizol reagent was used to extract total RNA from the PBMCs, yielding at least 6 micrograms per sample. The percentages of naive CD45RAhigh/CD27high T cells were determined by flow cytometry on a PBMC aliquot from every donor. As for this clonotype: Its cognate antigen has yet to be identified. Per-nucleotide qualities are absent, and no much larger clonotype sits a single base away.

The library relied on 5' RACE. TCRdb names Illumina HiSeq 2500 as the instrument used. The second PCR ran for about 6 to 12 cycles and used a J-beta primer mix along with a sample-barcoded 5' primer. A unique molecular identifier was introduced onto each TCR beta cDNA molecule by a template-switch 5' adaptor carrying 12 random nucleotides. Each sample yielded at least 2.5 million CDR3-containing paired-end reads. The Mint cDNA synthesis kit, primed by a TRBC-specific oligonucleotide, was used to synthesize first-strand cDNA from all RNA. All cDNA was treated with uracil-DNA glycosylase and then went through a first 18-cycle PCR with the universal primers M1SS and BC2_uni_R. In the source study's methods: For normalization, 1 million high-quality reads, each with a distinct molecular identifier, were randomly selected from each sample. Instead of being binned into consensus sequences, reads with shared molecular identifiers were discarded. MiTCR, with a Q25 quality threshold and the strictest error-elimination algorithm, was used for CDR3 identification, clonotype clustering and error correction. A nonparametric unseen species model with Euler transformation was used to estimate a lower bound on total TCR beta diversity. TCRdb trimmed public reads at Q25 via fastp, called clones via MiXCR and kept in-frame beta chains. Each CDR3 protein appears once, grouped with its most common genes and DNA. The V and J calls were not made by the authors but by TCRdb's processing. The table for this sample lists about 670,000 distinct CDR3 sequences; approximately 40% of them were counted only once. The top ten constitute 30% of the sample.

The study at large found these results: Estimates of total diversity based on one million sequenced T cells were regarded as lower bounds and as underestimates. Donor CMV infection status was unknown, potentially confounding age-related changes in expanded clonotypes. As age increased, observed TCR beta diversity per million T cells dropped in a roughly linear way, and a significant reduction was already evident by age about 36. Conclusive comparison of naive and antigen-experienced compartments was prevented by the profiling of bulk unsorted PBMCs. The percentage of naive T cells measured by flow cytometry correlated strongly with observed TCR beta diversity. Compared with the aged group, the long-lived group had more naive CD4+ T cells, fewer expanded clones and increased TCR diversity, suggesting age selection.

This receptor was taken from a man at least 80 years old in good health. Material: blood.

The sequence in DNA is TGTGCCAGCAGCTTAATGGTGGCCTCCTACAATGAGCAGTTCTTC. Its protein is CASSLMVASYNEQFF. The chain links TRBV7-2 with TRBJ2-1, with the D gene uncertain. V was cut back by 2 bases and J by 0 bases, leaving a gap of 8 bases between them. Via the germline V gene, CDR1 is SGHTA and CDR2 FQGNSA. Its CDR3 holds 15 amino acids, cysteine through phenylalanine. CDR3 DNA is the only sequence kept; it has 45 bases, read in frame from the first base.